The present TCR beta chain was sequenced within a study of cytomegalovirus exposure and HLA in healthy donors. At the level of the study: Earlier results showed almost 120 million unique TCR beta sequences derived from roughly 200 million T cells.

Findings and limits, study-wide: Researchers had no immune exposure information except CMV serostatus available. In a later analysis, several top co-occurrence clusters appeared linked to parvovirus B19, influenza, CMV and Epstein-Barr virus.

The V segment lost 3 bases and the J segment 3 bases; nucleotides outside the gene matches: 6. The V gene's germline CDR1 is KGHSH and CDR2 LQKENI. CDR3 length: 15 residues. A multiplex PCR was run with 60 Vbeta primers and 13 Jbeta primers. The protocol was immunoSEQ multiplex PCR, while the TCRdb copy is restricted to in-frame clones and leaves out a portion. In the table there are hundreds of thousands of clones, around 76% of which are singletons. Details on this clone: Its cognate antigen is unknown. Other DNA sequences of this sample code for an identical CDR3.

The origin of this receptor is a man between 18 and 35 years old in good health and CMV-seronegative. This chain links TRBV18 with TRBJ1-2; 8 positions match TRBD1. The specimen sequenced was PBMCs. The DNA of the CDR3 is TGTGCCAGCTCACCGGGGCAGGGGGCTTACTATGGCTACACCTTC. Its protein is CASSPGQGAYYGYTF.